These 21 T cell receptor beta chains were all obtained from the same sample, sequenced in a study of T-cell memory formation after mild COVID-19. TCRdb reanalysed the 5' RACE reads using MiXCR and keeps one entry per CDR3 protein. The data hold fewer than 300,000 distinct CDR3 sequences, with approximately 19% observed a single time. The material sequenced was PBMCs or a T cell subset sorted from them (not recorded which). Receptors originate from a man aged 18-30 years who had mild COVID-19 (a few samples of this study predate the infection). Cell type and time point are not known.

A few counts support this clonotype. The rearrangement joins TRBV7-2 to TRBJ2-1, with TRBD2 matching over 10 bases. The CDR3 extends over 13 amino acids. Germline CDR1 and CDR2: SGHTA and FQGNSA. V shed 5 bases and J 9 bases; nucleotides not matched to a gene: 4. The CDR3 here is CASSGRTSGEQFF. The CDR3 nucleotides read TGTGCCAGCAGCGGGAGGACTAGCGGTGAGCAGTTCTTC.

This chain joins TRBV20-1 and TRBJ2-5; 9 nucleotides match TRBD2. Germline CDR1 DFQATT, CDR2 SNEGSKA (reference sequence). V lost 0 bases, J lost 5 bases, and 4 bases stayed unmatched. The length of the CDR3 is 14 residues. CDR3 amino acids: CSARDMRGGETQYF. The CDR3 nucleotides read TGCAGTGCTAGAGATATGCGGGGGGGCGAGACCCAGTACTTC.

The chain links TRBV4-1 to TRBJ1-2; TRBD1 is a possible D gene (6 bases). V was pared by 0 bases and J by 0 bases, with 14 bases between. The CDR3 is 17 amino acids. In germline, CDR1 is MGHRA, CDR2 YSYEKL. CDR3 region: CASSQDVTGRANYGYTF. CDR3 nucleotide sequence: TGCGCCAGCAGCCAAGATGTCACAGGGCGAGCTAACTATGGCTACACCTTC.

This chain uses TRBV30 with TRBJ1-1, with D uncertain. Germline-derived CDR1 and CDR2 are GTSNPN and SVGIG (reference sequence). Trimming cost V 5 bases and J 2 bases, with 15 bases left between them. This CDR3 comprises 14 residues. CDR3 sequence: CAWLTGIGNTEAFF. The DNA for the CDR3 is TGTGCCTGGTTAACCGGGATCGGCAACACTGAAGCTTTCTTT.

V usage is TRBV4-1 and J usage is TRBJ1-4; D uncertain. V lost 6 bases to trimming and J lost 6 bases, with 20 bases between them. Germline loops: CDR1 MGHRA, CDR2 YSYEKL. The CDR3 consists of 16 residues. This CDR3 reads CASSPQAPYGHEKLFF. The CDR3 bases are TGCGCCAGCAGTCCTCAAGCGCCCTACGGGCATGAAAAACTGTTTTTT.

This clonotype has only a few counts. This sequence may be a read error, since a much larger clone differs from it by one base. The chain has TRBV5-1 and TRBJ1-2; tentative D call: TRBD1 (5 bases). This CDR3 is 14 amino acids long. CDR1 SGHRS and CDR2 YFSETQ come from the germline V gene. CDR3 sequence: CASTLDTEGGGYTF. The DNA for the CDR3 is TGCGCCAGCACCTTGGACACCGAAGGAGGTGGCTACACCTTC.

The rearrangement joins TRBV7-2 to TRBJ1-1, with 7 bases aligning to TRBD1. There are 14 residues in the CDR3. V lost 7 bases and J lost 4; bases outside the gene matches: 9. Germline CDR1 SGHTA, CDR2 FQGNSA. In DNA, the CDR3 is TGTGCCAGCAACCCCAGGGGGGGGAGCACTGAAGCTTTCTTT. Translating gives CASNPRGGSTEAFF. Drawing the rest from reference TRBV7-2 and TRBJ1-1, the complete variable domain is GAGVSQSPSNKVTEKGKDVELRCDPISGHTALYWYRQSLGQGLEFLIYFQGNSAPDKSGLPSDRFSAERTGGSVSTLTIQRTQQEDSAVYLCASNPRGGSTEAFFGQGTRLTVV.

The rearrangement links TRBV6-2 or TRBV6-3 to TRBJ2-7, with 9 bases matching TRBD2. V gave up 2 bases and J gave up 3 bases; unmatched junction bases: 8. The CDR3 runs to 16 residues. From germline, CDR1 is MNHEY and CDR2 SVGEGT. The CDR3 is CASSYRAAGGYYEQYF. The CDR3 coding sequence is TGTGCCAGCAGTTACCGTGCAGCGGGGGGCTACTACGAGCAGTACTTC.

This clonotype came up a few times. The V call is TRBV4-3, the J call TRBJ2-4, with a weak D call TRBD2 (6 bases). Germline loops: CDR1 LGHNA, CDR2 YSLEER. This CDR3 is 15 amino acids long. V shed 4 bases and J shed 4 bases, with 14 bases lying between them. DNA for the CDR3: TGCGCCAGCAGCCGCTCCCCGACTAGTAAAAACATTCAGTACTTC. Translating gives CASSRSPTSKNIQYF.

This clonotype was detected only a few times. The chain uses TRBV2 and TRBJ1-3; D is ambiguous. CDR3 length: 16 amino acids. V was pared by 4 bases and J by 0 bases, with 13 bases between. Germline values: CDR1 SNHLY, CDR2 FYNNEI. The CDR3 sequence is CASSGERMSSGNTIYF. For the CDR3, the DNA is TGTGCCAGCAGTGGGGAGCGGATGAGCTCTGGAAACACCATATATTTT.

This chain connects TRBV19 to TRBJ2-5, with D unresolved. V was pared by 3 bases and J by 5 bases, with 10 bases between. Germline V lookup: CDR1 LNHDA, CDR2 SQIVND (reference sequence). The CDR3 sequence is 13 residues long. The CDR3 sequence: CASSIGILETQYF. CDR3 coding DNA: TGTGCCAGTAGTATCGGCATCTTGGAGACCCAGTACTTC. The full variable domain, its missing parts supplied by reference TRBV19 and TRBJ2-5, is DGGITQSPKYLFRKEGQNVTLSCEQNLNHDAMYWYRQDPGQGLRLIYYSQIVNDFQKGDIAEGYSVSREKKESFPLTVTSAQKNPTAFYLCASSIGILETQYFGPGTRLLVL.

There are a few counts of this clonotype. The rearrangement joins TRBV12-3 or TRBV12-4 to TRBJ2-1; D gene unclear. Between the trimmed V and J ends, which lost 8 bases and 3 bases, there was a span of 11 bases. This CDR3 comprises 13 residues. The CDR3, as DNA: TGTGCCAGCGCAAACCTCGGCTACAATGAGCAGTTCTTC. Encoded protein: CASANLGYNEQFF.

This clonotype was detected a few times. V and J are TRBV3-1 and TRBJ2-3, with TRBD2 as a possible D gene (6 bases). Trimming took 5 bases from V and 13 from J, leaving 13 bases between them. Germline V gene lookup returns CDR1 LGHDT and CDR2 YNNKEL (reference sequence). CDR3 length: 11 amino acids. CDR3 DNA: TGTGCCAGCAGCTTGGGCGGGGAGGAGTATTTT. Translation gives CASSLGGEEYF.

This clonotype turned up a few times. J is TRBJ2-4 and V is TRBV7-2; 8 bases match TRBD2. V shed 4 bases, J shed 7 bases, and the junction held 9 bases outside the gene matches. In germline, CDR1 is SGHTA, CDR2 FQGNSA. The CDR3 has 15 residues. This CDR3 reads CASSSSGSLGNIQYF. CDR3 bases: TGTGCCAGCAGCTCTAGCGGGTCCCTAGGGAACATTCAGTACTTC.

This clonotype was picked up a small number of times. V gene TRBV7-6 combines with J gene TRBJ2-3; D unclear. Germline V gene data show CDR1 as SGHVS and CDR2 as FNYEAQ. Trimming removed 1 base at V and 5 bases at J, with 10 bases between. The CDR3 runs 14 residues. The CDR3 spells CASSLEDVRDTQYF. CDR3 coding DNA: TGTGCCAGCAGCTTAGAGGACGTCCGAGATACGCAGTATTTT.

This clonotype was counted at least ten times. The chain has TRBV5-1 and TRBJ2-3, with D perhaps matching TRBD2 (7 bases). Between the trimmed V and J ends, which lost 2 bases and 5 bases, there was a span of 12 bases. CDR1 is SGHRS, CDR2 YFSETQ, per germline. The CDR3 is made up of 14 amino acids. CDR3 in amino acids: CASSLGGAQDTQYF. The CDR3 region has the DNA TGCGCCAGCAGCTTAGGGGGGGCCCAAGATACGCAGTATTTT.

The rearrangement uses TRBV6-2 or TRBV6-3 and TRBJ2-7; 7 nucleotides align to TRBD2. The germline gives CDR1 MNHEY, CDR2 SVGEGT. V trimming: 6 bases; J trimming: 4 bases; junction bases outside the gene matches: 15. The CDR3 has 16 amino acids. The CDR3 loop reads CASRSVRGTTPYEQYF. The CDR3 bases are TGTGCCAGCAGGTCCGTGCGGGGGACCACCCCTTACGAGCAGTACTTC.

This clonotype was seen more than once but under ten times. This sequence joins TRBV7-2 and TRBJ1-6; D might be TRBD1 (6 bases). This CDR3 region has 15 residues. Germline values: CDR1 SGHTA, CDR2 FQGNSA. V gave up 1 base and J gave up 10 bases, with 14 bases separating them. The CDR3 sequence is CASSLEGVASSPLHF. As DNA, the CDR3 is TGTGCCAGCAGCTTAGAGGGGGTCGCCTCGTCACCCCTCCACTTT.

The chain links TRBV10-2 to TRBJ2-3; D possibly corresponds to TRBD1 (6 bases). Trimming removed 2 bases at V and 4 bases at J, with 19 bases between. Germline V gene sequence: CDR1 WSHSY, CDR2 SAAADI. CDR3 size: 17 residues. The CDR3, as DNA: TGCGCCAGCAGTGAGATAAGGGGGACCGAGAGCCCAGATACGCAGTATTTT. Protein product: CASSEIRGTESPDTQYF.

V usage is TRBV6-2 or TRBV6-3 and J usage is TRBJ2-1, with 9 bases lining up with TRBD2. This CDR3 comprises 13 residues. From germline, CDR1 is MNHEY and CDR2 SVGEGT. Trimming at V came to 8 bases and at J to 12 bases, leaving 11 bases not matched to a gene. CDR3 sequence: CASSRGGDEVQFF. The CDR3 DNA sequence: TGTGCCAGCTCTCGCGGGGGGGATGAAGTGCAGTTCTTC.

V and J are TRBV2 and TRBJ2-5, with D uncertain. Trimming pared 2 bases from V and 5 bases from J, leaving 15 bases between. CDR1 and CDR2 from the germline V gene are SNHLY and FYNNEI. The CDR3 totals 15 residues. The DNA of the CDR3 is TGTGCCAGCAGTGAAAGTGCATACACGAGGGAGACCCAGTACTTC. It yields the protein CASSESAYTRETQYF.